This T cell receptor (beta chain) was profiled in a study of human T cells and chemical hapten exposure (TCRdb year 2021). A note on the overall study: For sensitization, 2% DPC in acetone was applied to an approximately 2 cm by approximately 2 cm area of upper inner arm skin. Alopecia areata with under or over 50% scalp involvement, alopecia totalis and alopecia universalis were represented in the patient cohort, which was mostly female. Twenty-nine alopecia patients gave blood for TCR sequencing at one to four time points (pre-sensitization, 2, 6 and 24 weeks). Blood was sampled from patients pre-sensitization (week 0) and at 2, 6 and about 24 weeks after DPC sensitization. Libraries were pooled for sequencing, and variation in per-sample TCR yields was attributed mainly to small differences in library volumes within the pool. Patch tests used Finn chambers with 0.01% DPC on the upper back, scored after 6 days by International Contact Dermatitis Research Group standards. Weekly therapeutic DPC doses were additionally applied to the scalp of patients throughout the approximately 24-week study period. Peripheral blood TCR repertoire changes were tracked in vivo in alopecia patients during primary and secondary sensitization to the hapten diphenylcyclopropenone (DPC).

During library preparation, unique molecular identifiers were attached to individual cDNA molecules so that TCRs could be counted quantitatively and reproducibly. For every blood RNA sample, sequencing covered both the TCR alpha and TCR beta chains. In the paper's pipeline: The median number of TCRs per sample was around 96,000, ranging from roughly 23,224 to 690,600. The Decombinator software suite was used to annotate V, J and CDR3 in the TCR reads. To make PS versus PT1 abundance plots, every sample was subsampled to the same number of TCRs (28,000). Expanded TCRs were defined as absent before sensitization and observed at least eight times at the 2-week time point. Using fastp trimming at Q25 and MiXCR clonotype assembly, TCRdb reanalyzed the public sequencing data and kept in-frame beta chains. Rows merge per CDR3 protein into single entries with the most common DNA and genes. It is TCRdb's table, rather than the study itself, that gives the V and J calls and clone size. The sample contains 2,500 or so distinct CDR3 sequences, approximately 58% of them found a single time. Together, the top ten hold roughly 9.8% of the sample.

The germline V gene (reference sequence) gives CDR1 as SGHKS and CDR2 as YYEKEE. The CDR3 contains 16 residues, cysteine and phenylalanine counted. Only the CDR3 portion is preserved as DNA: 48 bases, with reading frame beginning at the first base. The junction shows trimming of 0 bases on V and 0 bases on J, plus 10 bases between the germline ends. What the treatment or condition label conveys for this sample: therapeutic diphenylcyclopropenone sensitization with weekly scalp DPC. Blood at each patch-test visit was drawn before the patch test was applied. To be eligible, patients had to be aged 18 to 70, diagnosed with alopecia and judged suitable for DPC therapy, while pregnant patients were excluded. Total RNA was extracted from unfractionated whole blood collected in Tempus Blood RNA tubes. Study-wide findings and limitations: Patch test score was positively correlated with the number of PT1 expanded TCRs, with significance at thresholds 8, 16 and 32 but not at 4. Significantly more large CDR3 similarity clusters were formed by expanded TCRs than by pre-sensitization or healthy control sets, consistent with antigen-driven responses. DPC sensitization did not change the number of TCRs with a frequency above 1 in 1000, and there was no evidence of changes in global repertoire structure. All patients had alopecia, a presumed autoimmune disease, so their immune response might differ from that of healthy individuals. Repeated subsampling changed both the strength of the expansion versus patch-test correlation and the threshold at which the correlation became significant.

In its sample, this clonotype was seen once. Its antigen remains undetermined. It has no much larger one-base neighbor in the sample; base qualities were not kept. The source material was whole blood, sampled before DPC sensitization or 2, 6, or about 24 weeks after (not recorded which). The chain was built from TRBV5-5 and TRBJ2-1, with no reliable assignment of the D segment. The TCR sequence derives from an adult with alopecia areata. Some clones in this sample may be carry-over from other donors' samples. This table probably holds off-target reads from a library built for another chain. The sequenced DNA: TGTGCCAGCAGCTTGGTAGGTTCTTACTCCTACAATGAGCAGTTCTTC. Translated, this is CASSLVGSYSYNEQFF.